The 27 T cell receptor beta chains presented below share a single source sample, sequenced in a study of blood T cell repertoires in COVID-19. Libraries were prepared by immunoSEQ multiplex PCR; TCRdb keeps only in-frame clonotypes and omits some of them. The sample contains roughly 250,000 clones, over 75% of which appear only once. Sequencing used peripheral blood. The receptors stem from a human donor with COVID-19, enrolled during active disease. The donor label of this sample is uncertain.

The table lists this clone with a few counts. The chain combines TRBV6-5 with TRBJ2-3; 11 bases fit TRBD2. The CDR3 is 16 amino acids. V shed 2 bases, J shed 1 base, and the junction held 2 bases outside the gene matches. Germline V CDR1 and CDR2: MNHEY, SVGAGI. CDR3 sequence (DNA): TGTGCCAGCAGTTACACTAGCGGGAGTGGCACAGATACGCAGTATTTT. Translating gives CASSYTSGSGTDTQYF.

The rearrangement uses TRBV5-1 and TRBJ2-7; no reliable D call. The length of the CDR3 is 11 residues. V was trimmed by 0 bases and J by 5 bases, leaving 3 bases between them. Germline lookup yields CDR1 SGHRS and CDR2 YFSETQ. CDR3 coding DNA: TGCGCCAGCAGCTTGGCCAACGAGCAGTACTTC. Its translation: CASSLANEQYF.

This clone was picked up one time. The V call is TRBV4-3, the J call TRBJ1-5, with a possible D match to TRBD1 (5 bases). Germline V gene lookup returns CDR1 LGHNA and CDR2 YSLEER. The V end lost 0 bases, the J end lost 2 bases, and 11 bases lay between the germline ends. The CDR3 sequence is 16 residues long. The CDR3 sequence is CASSQDLRGGNQPQHF. The CDR3 DNA reads TGCGCCAGCAGCCAAGACCTAAGGGGTGGCAATCAGCCCCAGCATTTT.

The chain combines TRBV7-6 with TRBJ2-2; 9 bases line up with TRBD2. The CDR3 consists of 15 residues. The junction had 5 bases not matched to a gene; V was cut back by 5 bases and J by 4 bases. The germline V gene has CDR1 SGHVS and CDR2 FNYEAQ. The CDR3 DNA follows: TGTGCCAGCAGCCTCGGACTAGCGAGCACCGGGGAGCTGTTTTTT. Translated, it gives CASSLGLASTGELFF.

This clone was seen a single time. J is TRBJ1-5 and V is TRBV12-3 or TRBV12-4; D is ambiguous. The V gene lost 1 base and the J gene lost 5 bases, with 6 bases spanning the gap. The CDR3 length is 13 residues. The CDR3 DNA is TGTGCCAGCAGTTTAGGAGGGTATCAGCCCCAGCATTTT. Its translation: CASSLGGYQPQHF.

The chain carries TRBV6-2 or TRBV6-3 and TRBJ2-7; 9 bases line up with TRBD2. V gave up 5 bases and J gave up 2 bases; unmatched junction bases: 7. The V gene's germline CDR1 is MNHEY and CDR2 SVGEGT. This CDR3 is built from 15 residues. CDR3 protein: CASSGAGGPTYEQYF. For the CDR3, the DNA is TGTGCCAGCAGTGGAGCGGGAGGACCTACCTACGAGCAGTACTTC.

The chain carries TRBV6-5 and TRBJ2-5; D uncertain. The CDR3 has 16 residues. Germline V gene data show CDR1 as MNHEY and CDR2 as SVGAGI. V lost 2 bases to trimming and J lost 0 bases, with 13 bases between them. The CDR3 is CASSYGGGEYQETQYF. CDR3 nucleotides: TGTGCCAGCAGTTACGGCGGCGGAGAGTACCAAGAGACCCAGTACTTC.

The chain joins TRBV10-3 to TRBJ1-6, with 7 bases aligning to TRBD1. Losses at the gene ends were 0 bases for V and 7 bases for J; bases not matched to a gene: 6. Germline loops: CDR1 ENHRY, CDR2 SYGVKD. There are 16 residues in the CDR3. The CDR3 protein is CAISESTGDNNSPLHF. CDR3 in DNA: TGTGCCATCAGTGAGTCCACAGGGGATAACAATTCACCCCTCCACTTT.

The chain is built from TRBV2 and TRBJ2-5, with D possibly being TRBD1 (6 bases). The CDR3 is made up of 14 amino acids. V lost 4 bases to trimming and J lost 4 bases, with 13 bases between them. Germline CDR1 reads SNHLY; CDR2 reads FYNNEI. The CDR3 region is CASSGGRVRETQYF. As DNA, the CDR3 is TGTGCCAGCAGTGGGGGGCGCGTCCGAGAGACCCAGTACTTC.

The chain recombines TRBV10-3 with TRBJ1-1, with TRBD1 identical over 9 bases. This CDR3 is built from 13 residues. V was clipped by 6 bases and J by 4 bases; unmatched bases: 3. From germline, CDR1 is ENHRY and CDR2 SYGVKD. CDR3 nucleotide sequence: TGTGCCATCAGGGAGACAGGGGGCACTGAAGCTTTCTTT. Its protein is CAIRETGGTEAFF.

The J gene is TRBJ2-5, the V gene TRBV7-2, with 11 bases fitting TRBD2. After removal of 1 base from V and 5 bases from J, the junction contained 6 bases not matched to a gene. The germline CDR1 and CDR2 sequences are SGHTA and FQGNSA. The CDR3 loop spans 16 amino acids. CDR3 sequence (DNA): TGTGCCAGCAGCTTAGAGGGGCTAGCGGGAGGTGAGACCCAGTACTTC. Translating it yields CASSLEGLAGGETQYF. Full variable domain (remainder filled in from reference TRBV7-2 and TRBJ2-5): GAGVSQSPSNKVTEKGKDVELRCDPISGHTALYWYRQSLGQGLEFLIYFQGNSAPDKSGLPSDRFSAERTGGSVSTLTIQRTQQEDSAVYLCASSLEGLAGGETQYFGPGTRLLVL.

This rearrangement joins TRBV3-1 (or the pseudogene TRBV3-2) to TRBJ2-1; 10 bases line up with TRBD2. CDR3 length: 14 residues. Germline V gene lookup returns CDR1 LGHDT and CDR2 YNNKEL (reference sequence). V shed 6 bases, J shed 9 bases, and the junction held 8 bases outside the gene matches. CDR3 in DNA: TGTGCCAGCAGTCGGGCTAGCGGGAGCGGTGAGCAGTTCTTC. This sequence encodes CASSRASGSGEQFF.

The chain joins TRBV5-1 to TRBJ2-7; perhaps TRBD2 as D (6 bases). V shed 4 bases and J shed 0 bases, with 11 bases lying between them. This CDR3 has 14 residues. CDR1 and CDR2 (germline): SGHRS, YFSETQ. In nucleotides, the CDR3 is TGCGCCAGCAGCCGGGAGAGTTCCTCCTACGAGCAGTACTTC. Its translation is CASSRESSSYEQYF.

The chain couples TRBV12-3 or TRBV12-4 to TRBJ1-1; D is unclear. Trimming stripped 3 bases from V and 3 bases from J, with 8 bases between. The CDR3 loop spans 13 amino acids. The CDR3 DNA is TGTGCCAGCAGTTTTTCAGAGGACACTGAAGCTTTCTTT. Its protein is CASSFSEDTEAFF.

This chain connects TRBV30 to TRBJ1-5; D is undetermined. The CDR3 contains 15 residues. Germline V gene sequence: CDR1 GTSNPN, CDR2 SVGIG (reference sequence). Trimming left V 2 bases short and J 5 bases short, with 16 bases between. CDR3 nucleotides: TGTGCCTGGAGTCCACCTGGCCGCAGCGATCAGCCCCAGCATTTT. It is translated as CAWSPPGRSDQPQHF.

The chain recombines TRBV3-1 (or the pseudogene TRBV3-2) with TRBJ1-1, with no clear D. The CDR3 covers 13 residues. V dropped 5 bases and J dropped 0 bases, with 7 bases sitting between them. In germline, CDR1 is LGHDT, CDR2 YNNKEL (reference sequence). CDR3 DNA sequence: TGTGCCAGCAGCTCCTCTATGAACACTGAAGCTTTCTTT. Protein: CASSSSMNTEAFF.

This chain links TRBV11-2 with TRBJ1-6, with D tentatively TRBD1 (6 bases). The CDR3 length is 15 residues. V was shortened by 1 base and J by 5 bases, with 9 bases between the two germline ends. The germline CDR1 and CDR2 sequences are SGHAT and FQNNGV. DNA of the CDR3: TGTGCCAGCAGCTTAGGGGGACACGATAATTCACCCCTCCACTTT. Its translation is CASSLGGHDNSPLHF.

The genes are TRBV9 and TRBJ2-7, with 8 positions matching TRBD2. Germline CDR1 is SGDLS and CDR2 is YYNGEE. The CDR3 extends over 15 amino acids. V gave up 4 bases and J gave up 3 bases; unmatched junction bases: 9. This CDR3 reads CASSSGSGDFYEQYF. DNA of the CDR3: TGTGCCAGCAGCTCGGGTAGCGGGGACTTCTACGAGCAGTACTTC.

This clone came up once. V usage is TRBV4-1 and J usage is TRBJ2-7, with D perhaps matching TRBD2 (5 bases). The CDR3 contains 15 residues. CDR1 MGHRA and CDR2 YSYEKL come from the germline V gene. Trimming removed 1 base from V and 9 bases from J, with 19 bases in between. The CDR3 sequence is CASSQVGAGNPGQYF. The CDR3 nucleotides read TGCGCCAGCAGCCAAGTTGGTGCCGGGAACCCAGGGCAGTACTTC.

This clone was counted a single time. This sequence joins TRBV28 and TRBJ2-1; 7 nucleotides line up with TRBD2. Trimming at V came to 3 bases and at J to 2 bases, leaving 7 bases not matched to a gene. CDR3 size: 16 residues. The germline CDR1 and CDR2 sequences are MDHEN and SYDVKM. The CDR3 spells CASSFGAGAAYNEQFF. Here the CDR3 DNA reads TGTGCCAGCAGTTTTGGGGCGGGAGCTGCCTACAATGAGCAGTTCTTC.

The CDR3 loop reads CASSYVARGNEKLFF. Written as DNA, the CDR3 is TGTGCCAGCAGTTACGTTGCCAGGGGGAATGAAAAACTGTTTTTT. The chain couples TRBV6-2 or TRBV6-3 to TRBJ1-4, with TRBD1 matching over 7 bases. The CDR3 contains 15 residues. CDR1 MNHEY and CDR2 SVGEGT come from the germline V gene. V lost 2 bases to trimming and J lost 5 bases; unmatched junction nucleotides: 5.

The chain carries TRBV5-4 and TRBJ1-2; 9 bases agree with TRBD1. CDR1 is SGHNT, CDR2 YYREEE, per germline (reference sequence). The CDR3 is 13 residues long. The ends lost 4 bases at V and 3 bases at J; junction bases unmatched: 1. The CDR3, as DNA: TGTGCCAGCAGCCGGACAGGGGACTATGGCTACACCTTC. It yields the protein CASSRTGDYGYTF. The whole variable domain, filled in from reference TRBV5-4 and TRBJ1-2, reads ETGVTQSPTHLIKTRGQQVTLRCSSQSGHNTVSWYQQALGQGPQFIFQYYREEENGRGNFPPRFSGLQFPNYSSELNVNALELDDSALYLCASSRTGDYGYTFGSGTRLTVV.

The chain couples TRBV11-2 to TRBJ1-1, with a possible D match to TRBD1 (5 bases). This CDR3 comprises 16 residues. The V and J ends lost 2 bases and 0 bases respectively, with 13 bases between them. CDR1 and CDR2 (germline): SGHAT, FQNNGV. The CDR3 DNA is TGTGCCAGCAGCTTACCCGTTTCGACAGTGAACACTGAAGCTTTCTTT. This codes for CASSLPVSTVNTEAFF.

This clone was observed a handful of times. This chain joins TRBV27 and TRBJ1-4, with D maybe TRBD1 (5 bases). Trimming took 2 bases from V and 8 from J, leaving 15 bases between them. The length of the CDR3 is 15 residues. CDR1 is MNHEY, CDR2 SMNVEV, per germline (reference sequence). CDR3 sequence (DNA): TGTGCCAGCAGTTTAGGGGCAGGGTTCTACGAAAAACTGTTTTTT. This encodes CASSLGAGFYEKLFF.

The V call is TRBV29-1, the J call TRBJ1-2; 9 nucleotides agree with TRBD1. Losses at the gene ends were 5 bases for V and 2 bases for J; bases not matched to a gene: 12. CDR3 size: 16 residues. CDR1 and CDR2 from the germline V gene are SQVTM and ANQGSEA. CDR3 region: CSVLTTGGSRNYGYTF. CDR3 coding DNA: TGCAGCGTTCTAACGACAGGGGGTAGTCGGAACTATGGCTACACCTTC. The whole variable domain, filled in from reference TRBV29-1 and TRBJ1-2, reads SAVISQKPSRDICQRGTSLTIQCQVDSQVTMMFWYRQQPGQSLTLIATANQGSEATYESGFVIDKFPISRPNLTFSTLTVSNMSPEDSSIYLCSVLTTGGSRNYGYTFGSGTRLTVV.

This chain joins TRBV7-9 and TRBJ2-7; 10 bases are shared with TRBD1. This CDR3 contains 14 residues. The germline gives CDR1 SEHNR, CDR2 FQNEAQ (reference sequence). After removal of 1 base from V and 11 bases from J, the junction contained 8 bases not matched to a gene. CDR3 region: CASSLGDRGREKYF. The DNA of the CDR3 is TGTGCCAGCAGCTTAGGTGACAGGGGGCGGGAAAAGTACTTC.

CDR3 sequence (DNA): TGTGCCAGCAGTTACTCGGAGGGAATGAACACTGAAGCTTTCTTT. Residues: CASSYSEGMNTEAFF. The chain couples TRBV6-5 to TRBJ1-1; D gene unclear. V was trimmed by 0 bases and J by 0 bases, leaving 8 bases between them. This CDR3 is built from 15 residues. Germline assignment: CDR1 MNHEY and CDR2 SVGAGI.